The 10 T cell receptor beta chains listed next were all sequenced from one sample in a study of blood T cell repertoires in COVID-19. The table came from immunoSEQ multiplex PCR; TCRdb's copy has only in-frame clones and leaves some out. The table shows roughly 250,000 clones, with nearly 85% occurring only once. The source material was peripheral blood. Receptor source: a human donor in a cohort sampled during active COVID-19.

The rearrangement uses TRBV5-1 and TRBJ2-1; TRBD2 might be the D (7 bases). There are 15 residues in the CDR3. CDR1 is SGHRS, CDR2 YFSETQ, per germline. V was trimmed by 4 bases and J by 2 bases, leaving 13 bases between them. CDR3 bases: TGCGCCAGCAGCCCCGCGGGGGACACCTACAATGAGCAGTTCTTC. Amino acid sequence: CASSPAGDTYNEQFF.

V and J are TRBV3-1 (or the pseudogene TRBV3-2) and TRBJ1-1; tentative D call: TRBD1 (5 bases). The germline gives CDR1 LGHDT, CDR2 YNNKEL (reference sequence). The V gene lost 3 bases and the J gene lost 2 bases, with 19 bases spanning the gap. The CDR3 loop spans 17 amino acids. The CDR3 is CASSHRDFEVRNTEAFF. In DNA form, the CDR3 reads TGTGCCAGCAGCCACCGGGACTTTGAGGTAAGAAACACTGAAGCTTTCTTT.

This CDR3 reads CASSRESRSGNTIYF. DNA for the CDR3: TGCGCCAGTAGTCGGGAGTCGAGGTCTGGAAACACCATATATTTT. The rearrangement joins TRBV10-2 to TRBJ1-3, with D unresolved. Per the germline V gene, CDR1 is WSHSY and CDR2 is SAAADI. V dropped 9 bases and J dropped 1 base, with 16 bases sitting between them. CDR3 length: 15 residues.

Regarding this clone: The same CDR3 can be traced to other DNA sequences in this sample. The chain uses TRBV19 and TRBJ2-7, with no clear D. CDR1 is LNHDA, CDR2 SQIVND, per germline (reference sequence). There are 11 residues in the CDR3. V lost 4 bases and J 3 bases, leaving 4 bases between the germline ends. Here the CDR3 reads CASSTGYEQYF. DNA for the CDR3: TGTGCCAGTAGTACGGGCTACGAGCAGTACTTC.

V and J are TRBV27 and TRBJ1-2; 8 positions match TRBD1. The CDR3 contains 13 residues. The ends lost 3 bases at V and 12 bases at J; junction bases unmatched: 9. Germline V lookup: CDR1 MNHEY, CDR2 SMNVEV (reference sequence). The DNA of the CDR3 is TGTGCCAGCAGTTTGACAGGGGAGGGGGAGCACACCTTC. It encodes CASSLTGEGEHTF.

This clone was detected once. The chain uses TRBV19 and TRBJ1-1; D ambiguous. CDR1 is LNHDA and CDR2 is SQIVND in the germline V gene (reference sequence). Trimming pared 0 bases from V and 1 base from J, leaving 6 bases between. This CDR3 is built from 14 residues. CDR3 residues: CASSIDMWNTEAFF. The CDR3 coding sequence is TGTGCCAGTAGTATAGATATGTGGAACACTGAAGCTTTCTTT.

This clone showed up just once. CDR3 nucleotides: TGTGCCAGCTCACGGGACAGGGGGCGCTACGAGCAGTACTTC. It is translated as CASSRDRGRYEQYF. The genes are TRBV18 and TRBJ2-7; TRBD1 agrees at 12 bases. The CDR3 has 14 amino acids. Germline-derived CDR1 and CDR2 are KGHSH and LQKENI. V trimming: 4 bases; J trimming: 3 bases; junction bases outside the gene matches: 1.

A single count supports this clone. This chain uses TRBV7-2 with TRBJ1-5; TRBD1 might be the D (6 bases). Trimming removed 3 bases at V and 5 bases at J, with 11 bases between. Per the germline V gene, CDR1 is SGHTA and CDR2 is FQGNSA. CDR3 length equals 14 residues. This CDR3 is CASSLGAGDQPQHF. The DNA of the CDR3 is TGTGCCAGCAGCTTGGGGGCAGGGGATCAGCCCCAGCATTTT. The whole variable domain, filled in from reference TRBV7-2 and TRBJ1-5, reads GAGVSQSPSNKVTEKGKDVELRCDPISGHTALYWYRQSLGQGLEFLIYFQGNSAPDKSGLPSDRFSAERTGGSVSTLTIQRTQQEDSAVYLCASSLGAGDQPQHFGDGTRLSIL.

CDR3 protein: CASRGGGATDTQYF. CDR3 nucleotides: TGCGCCAGCCGAGGCGGGGGGGCCACAGATACGCAGTATTTT. The V call is TRBV5-1, the J call TRBJ2-3; 9 positions match TRBD2. This CDR3 comprises 14 residues. J lost 2 bases, V lost 7 bases, and 5 bases had no gene match. The germline CDR1 and CDR2 sequences are SGHRS and YFSETQ.

The gene calls are TRBV7-9 and TRBJ1-2; 7 nucleotides align to TRBD1. V was clipped by 6 bases and J by 7 bases; unmatched bases: 5. The CDR3 extends over 12 amino acids. Germline loops: CDR1 SEHNR, CDR2 FQNEAQ (reference sequence). The CDR3 nucleotides read TGTGCCAGCAGTTGGACAGGTACTGGCTACACCTTC. Residues: CASSWTGTGYTF.